This T cell receptor beta chain came from a study of vaccination and CD4 T cells after COVID-19. Study as a whole: SARS-CoV-2 PCR on nasal swabs had been positive for the convalescent patients; several were mild and one was severe.

The Oncomine TCR Beta short-read assay was what sequenced the DNA obtained from cultured CD4+ T cells. MiXCR was run by TCRdb on the PCR reads, yielding one entry per CDR3 protein. The sample carries 10,000 to 15,000 distinct CDR3 sequences, roughly three fifths recorded once. This clonotype has only one observation. Its antigen is as yet unknown. The V gene end was trimmed by 3 bases and the J gene end by 4 bases; junction bases not matched to a gene: 9. Germline-derived CDR1 and CDR2 are DFQATT and SNEGSKA (reference sequence). This CDR3 has 15 residues. Treatment here: approximately 11-day PBMC culture with coronavirus spike peptide pools or control peptides (ViraFEST assay).

Material: CD4+ T cells from blood, cultured in vitro. This TCR was sampled from a human donor who had recovered from COVID-19. This sequence joins TRBV20-1 and TRBJ1-3; 7 positions match TRBD1. The DNA of the CDR3 is TGCAGTGCTAGTCCTCCAACAGGGGCAGGAAACACCATATATTTT. Amino acid sequence: CSASPPTGAGNTIYF.